This T cell receptor (beta chain) comes out of a study of T cells in Graves' hyperthyroidism and ophthalmopathy. RNA transcripts were the template for amplifying TCR beta CDR3 regions. Initially, a first-round RT-PCR of the TCR CDR3 employed the HTBI primer set. TCRdb processed the multiplex PCR reads anew with MiXCR; each CDR3 protein has one entry. The sample records around 500,000 distinct CDR3 sequences, approximately 15% being singletons. This CDR3 has 18 amino acids. The germline CDR1 and CDR2 sequences are SGHTS and YDEGEE. Unmatched junction bases numbered 12, after V lost 0 bases and J lost 8 bases. This clonotype was recorded at least ten times.

The TCR originated in a woman in her forties with Graves' hyperthyroidism. Input material: blood. This chain joins TRBV5-8 and TRBJ2-1, with TRBD2 matching over 12 bases. CDR3 sequence reads: CASSLALGLAGRSYEQFF. The DNA for the CDR3 is TGTGCCAGCAGCTTGGCCTTAGGACTAGCGGGAAGGTCCTATGAGCAGTTCTTC.